This is a list of T cell receptor beta chains from one sample in a study of shared clonotypes between healthy human individuals. Measured with immunoSEQ multiplex PCR; TCRdb has only the in-frame clones, and not every one. The data hold around 700,000 clones, with about two thirds observed a single time. Sample: memory CD4+ T cells sorted from blood. These receptors all stem from a woman in her 30s in good health. CDR3s include the opening cysteine and the closing phenylalanine or tryptophan. The order of the fields is CDR3 protein, CDR3 DNA, J gene, D gene, V gene, clone size. The D gene is left open where the match is weak. Clone size, where shown, is once, few, many, or a class for clones that have expanded.

CDR3: CASSPRRDTEAFF
DNA: TGTGCCAGCAGCCCGCGGCGGGACACTGAAGCTTTCTTT
J: TRBJ1-1
D: NA
V: TRBV5-6
size: NA

CDR3: CASSLPGNQPQHF
DNA: TGTGCCAGCAGTTTACCGGGCAATCAGCCCCAGCATTTT
J: TRBJ1-5
D: NA
V: TRBV28
size: many

CDR3: CATRGTGGEKLFF
DNA: TGTGCCACCAGGGGGACAGGGGGCGAAAAACTGTTTTTT
J: TRBJ1-4
D: TRBD1
V: TRBV6-5
size: few

CDR3: CASKQISNYGYTF
DNA: TGTGCCAGCAAACAGATCTCTAACTATGGCTACACCTTC
J: TRBJ1-2
D: NA
V: TRBV2
size: NA

CDR3: CASSFFQVRTYEQYF
DNA: TGTGCCAGCAGCTTTTTTCAGGTCAGGACCTACGAGCAGTACTTC
J: TRBJ2-7
D: NA
V: TRBV11-1
size: once

CDR3: CASSLGASPHTDTQYF
DNA: TGTGCCAGCAGCTTAGGTGCGAGTCCCCACACAGATACGCAGTATTTT
J: TRBJ2-3
D: NA
V: TRBV11-2
size: NA

CDR3: CASSWWTGTGELFF
DNA: TGTGCCAGCAGCTGGTGGACAGGCACCGGGGAGCTGTTTTTT
J: TRBJ2-2
D: TRBD1
V: TRBV28
size: NA

CDR3: CASSPPGTEYYEQYF
DNA: TGCGCCAGCAGCCCCCCCGGGACAGAATATTACGAGCAGTACTTC
J: TRBJ2-7
D: TRBD1
V: TRBV5-1
size: NA

CDR3: CASKRRARAANEQYF
DNA: TGTGCCAGCAAAAGAAGGGCGAGGGCAGCGAACGAGCAGTACTTC
J: TRBJ2-7
D: NA
V: TRBV2
size: many

CDR3: CASRGTGTYEQYF
DNA: TGTGCCAGCAGGGGGACAGGAACCTACGAGCAGTACTTC
J: TRBJ2-7
D: TRBD1
V: TRBV2
size: many

CDR3: CASSLEGTRKYEQYF
DNA: TGTGCCAGCAGTTTAGAGGGTACAAGGAAGTACGAGCAGTACTTC
J: TRBJ2-7
D: NA
V: TRBV28
size: NA

CDR3: CASSLWSPNYGYTF
DNA: TGTGCCAGCAGCTTGTGGTCCCCTAACTATGGCTACACCTTC
J: TRBJ1-2
D: NA
V: TRBV5-6
size: NA

CDR3: CASSISFSNQPQHF
DNA: TGTGCCAGTAGTATATCGTTTAGCAATCAGCCCCAGCATTTT
J: TRBJ1-5
D: NA
V: TRBV19
size: once

CDR3: CASSFAAGQGTDTQYF
DNA: TGTGCCAGCAGCTTCGCGGCGGGACAGGGCACAGATACGCAGTATTTT
J: TRBJ2-3
D: TRBD1
V: TRBV5-6
size: NA

CDR3: CASSLWLVNTEAFF
DNA: TGTGCCAGCAGTTTATGGCTGGTGAACACTGAAGCTTTCTTT
J: TRBJ1-1
D: NA
V: TRBV28
size: NA

CDR3: CASSSTGEVDTQYF
DNA: TGTGCCAGCAGCTCGACAGGGGAAGTGGATACGCAGTATTTT
J: TRBJ2-3
D: TRBD1
V: TRBV5-6
size: few

CDR3: CASRGSGRGTDTQYF
DNA: TGTGCCAGCAGGGGTAGCGGGAGAGGGACAGATACGCAGTATTTT
J: TRBJ2-3
D: TRBD2
V: TRBV28
size: NA

CDR3: CASSLTHYEQYF
DNA: TGTGCCAGCAGTTTGACACATTACGAGCAGTACTTC
J: TRBJ2-7
D: NA
V: TRBV2
size: few

CDR3: CASSEGGLAGGTQYF
DNA: TGTGCCAGCAGTGAGGGGGGTCTAGCGGGAGGGACCCAGTACTTC
J: TRBJ2-5
D: TRBD2
V: TRBV5-5
size: few

CDR3: CASSPSSGWGEQYF
DNA: TGTGCCAGCAGCCCCTCTAGCGGGTGGGGCGAGCAGTACTTC
J: TRBJ2-7
D: TRBD2
V: TRBV9
size: NA

CDR3: CASSRESGELFF
DNA: TGTGCCAGCAGCCGGGAGTCCGGGGAGCTGTTTTTT
J: TRBJ2-2
D: NA
V: TRBV7-9
size: many

CDR3: CASSQGTADYGYTF
DNA: TGTGCCAGCAGCCAAGGGACAGCGGACTATGGCTACACCTTC
J: TRBJ1-2
D: NA
V: TRBV14
size: NA

CDR3: CASSRLNWREGHTGELFF
DNA: TGTGCCAGCAGCCGACTTAATTGGCGGGAGGGCCACACCGGGGAGCTGTTTTTT
J: TRBJ2-2
D: TRBD2
V: TRBV13
size: NA

CDR3: CASSRGTGAYYGYTF
DNA: TGTGCCAGCAGCCGCGGGACAGGGGCGTACTATGGCTACACCTTC
J: TRBJ1-2
D: TRBD1
V: TRBV6-6
size: NA

CDR3: CASSRDSGETQYF
DNA: TGTGCCAGCAGCCGGGACAGCGGGGAGACCCAGTACTTC
J: TRBJ2-5
D: NA
V: TRBV7-7
size: NA

CDR3: CASSRDSGTEAFF
DNA: TGCGCCAGCAGCCGTGACAGCGGGACTGAAGCTTTCTTT
J: TRBJ1-1
D: NA
V: TRBV5-1
size: NA

CDR3: CASREATSERYEQYF
DNA: TGTGCCAGCAGGGAGGCTACTAGCGAGCGCTACGAGCAGTACTTC
J: TRBJ2-7
D: TRBD2
V: TRBV25-1
size: NA

CDR3: CASSIVWQETQYF
DNA: TGTGCCAGTAGTATTGTTTGGCAAGAGACCCAGTACTTC
J: TRBJ2-5
D: NA
V: TRBV19
size: NA

CDR3: CASSQVLAGGSYEQYF
DNA: TGCGCCAGCAGCCAGGTACTAGCGGGAGGTTCCTACGAGCAGTACTTC
J: TRBJ2-7
D: TRBD2
V: TRBV4-1
size: NA

CDR3: CASSLSSAGGGDTQYF
DNA: TGTGCCAGCAGCCTATCGTCGGCGGGAGGAGGGGATACGCAGTATTTT
J: TRBJ2-3
D: TRBD2
V: TRBV4-2
size: NA

CDR3: CASSQEVEADREKAFF
DNA: TGCGCCAGCAGCCAAGAAGTGGAGGCGGACAGAGAGAAAGCTTTCTTT
J: TRBJ1-1
D: NA
V: TRBV4-1
size: NA

CDR3: CASSIGGGRNEQYF
DNA: TGTGCCAGTAGTATAGGGGGAGGGCGGAACGAGCAGTACTTC
J: TRBJ2-7
D: TRBD2
V: TRBV19
size: NA

CDR3: CASSRAGGNYGYTF
DNA: TGTGCCAGCAGCCGTGCAGGGGGTAACTATGGCTACACCTTC
J: TRBJ1-2
D: TRBD1
V: TRBV16
size: few

CDR3: CASSETASGNLGEQYF
DNA: TGCGCCAGCAGTGAGACCGCTAGCGGGAACCTGGGCGAGCAGTACTTC
J: TRBJ2-7
D: TRBD2
V: TRBV10-1
size: once

CDR3: CASSLSGTSAFF
DNA: TGTGCCAGCAGCTTATCCGGGACGAGTGCTTTCTTT
J: TRBJ1-1
D: NA
V: TRBV13
size: NA

CDR3: CATTKTSGIQETQYF
DNA: TGTGCCACGACCAAGACTAGCGGGATCCAAGAGACCCAGTACTTC
J: TRBJ2-5
D: TRBD2
V: TRBV6-1
size: NA

CDR3: CASRETGFTEAFF
DNA: TGTGCCAGCAGAGAGACAGGGTTCACTGAAGCTTTCTTT
J: TRBJ1-1
D: TRBD1
V: TRBV2
size: NA